There are a few counts of the clone carrying this TCR beta chain. Its antigen is unidentified. Constant-region reverse primers amplified full-length variable regions, followed by semi-nested Nested Universal Primer A PCR. TCRdb re-called the 5' RACE reads with MiXCR, one entry per CDR3 protein. The sample yields about 41,000 distinct CDR3 sequences, less than 35% seen once. Study conclusions and caveats: Tumor-infiltrating Treg TCR alpha and beta sequences overlapped most with tumor naive CD4+ T cells, then blood naive.

CDR1 MDHEN and CDR2 SYDVKM come from the germline V gene. The CDR3 extends over 14 amino acids. V lost 5 bases and J 0 bases, leaving 10 bases between the germline ends. The origin of this receptor is a female donor with breast cancer. The sample consisted of memory CD4+ T cells sorted from a lymph node. Subset: memory CD4+ T cells, CD4+CD45RO+CD25-. The chain uses TRBV28 and TRBJ1-2, with D perhaps TRBD1 (6 bases). For the CDR3, the DNA is TGTGCCAGCAGTCAGGGGTCTCCTAACTATGGCTACACCTTC. This codes for CASSQGSPNYGYTF.